These T cell receptor beta chains were read from a single sample in a study of blood T cell repertoires in COVID-19. Libraries were prepared by immunoSEQ multiplex PCR; TCRdb keeps only in-frame clonotypes and omits some of them. The data show 350,000 to 450,000 clones, 80% to 90% seen once. The sample comprised peripheral blood. These receptors were collected from a man aged 40-50 years with acute or convalescent COVID-19. Both conserved end residues are part of each CDR3. The D gene is left open where the match is weak. Some rows have no size entry. The others give once, few or many, or a class for an expanded clone.

size	V	D	J	DNA	CDR3
NA	TRBV12-3/TRBV12-4	TRBD1	TRBJ1-2	TGTGCCAGCAGTTTGGACAGGTCGGATGGCTACACCTTC	CASSLDRSDGYTF
NA	TRBV28	NA	TRBJ1-5	TGTGCCAGCAGCATTAGCAATCAGCCCCAGCATTTT	CASSISNQPQHF
NA	TRBV4-1	NA	TRBJ1-5	TGCGCCAGCAGCCAGATCGGGAGCAATCAGCCCCAGCATTTT	CASSQIGSNQPQHF
NA	TRBV19	NA	TRBJ1-1	TGTGCCAGTAGTAAAACGGGGTTGAACACTGAAGCTTTCTTT	CASSKTGLNTEAFF
once	TRBV28	NA	TRBJ2-7	TGTGCCAGCAGTCCACCAAGGGGGGAGGGGGGCTACGAGCAGTACTTC	CASSPPRGEGGYEQYF
NA	TRBV12-3/TRBV12-4	NA	TRBJ1-4	TGTGCCAGCAGTTTACAGGGAAGGGAAAAACTGTTTTTT	CASSLQGREKLFF
NA	TRBV18	TRBD1	TRBJ1-1	TGTGCCAGCTCACCATCAGACAGGGGGCGGTACACTGAAGCTTTCTTT	CASSPSDRGRYTEAFF
few	TRBV4-1	NA	TRBJ2-7	TGCGCCAGCAGCCAAGAGGCCAGGGTAGACGAGCAGTACTTC	CASSQEARVDEQYF
NA	TRBV28	NA	TRBJ2-7	TGTGCCAGCAGCAAACAGGGATTCTCCTACGAGCAGTACTTC	CASSKQGFSYEQYF
NA	TRBV6-6	TRBD1	TRBJ1-6	TGTGCCAGCAGCACAAGACAGGGTACCAATTCACCCCTCCACTTT	CASSTRQGTNSPLHF
NA	TRBV5-4	TRBD2	TRBJ2-1	TGTGCCAGCAGCGCCGGGACTAGCGACGGCAATGAGCAGTTCTTC	CASSAGTSDGNEQFF
NA	TRBV12-3/TRBV12-4	TRBD1	TRBJ1-2	TGTGCCAGCAGTCGACAGGGGAGCTATGGCTACACCTTC	CASSRQGSYGYTF
NA	TRBV5-6	NA	TRBJ2-5	TGTGCCAGCAGCCCAGGGACTTTGCAAGAGACCCAGTACTTC	CASSPGTLQETQYF
few	TRBV11-2	NA	TRBJ2-7	TGTGCCAGCAGCTTAGTAACCTCCAACCGAGTTACGTTC	CASSLVTSNRVTF
NA	TRBV5-4	NA	TRBJ2-1	TGTGCCAGCAGCTTTTTCGCGTCGCCGTATGAGCAGTTCTTC	CASSFFASPYEQFF
once	TRBV25-1	NA	TRBJ1-6	TGTGCCAGCAGTGAATCGGCGGGGTACGGATCACCCCTCCACTTT	CASSESAGYGSPLHF
NA	TRBV11-2	TRBD2	TRBJ2-3	TGTGCCAGCAGTTTACCTACCCCGGGACTAGCGGGAGAGTTTTACGGCACAGATACGCAGTATTTT	CASSLPTPGLAGEFYGTDTQYF
NA	TRBV19	TRBD1	TRBJ2-7	TGTGCCAGTAAAAACAGGGGTGGAATTGACGAGCAGTACTTC	CASKNRGGIDEQYF
NA	TRBV19	NA	TRBJ2-4	TGTGCCAGTAGTACCGGGACACACCTAGCCAAAAACATTCAGTACTTC	CASSTGTHLAKNIQYF
NA	TRBV10-2	TRBD1	TRBJ1-2	TGCGCCAGCAGTGAGGGACAGGGGACCTATGGCTACACCTTC	CASSEGQGTYGYTF
NA	TRBV2	NA	TRBJ2-6	TGTGCCAGCAGTGAGGGGGCCGCCTCTGGGGCCAACGTCCTGACTTTC	CASSEGAASGANVLTF
NA	TRBV29-1	TRBD1	TRBJ2-1	TGCAGCGTTGAAGCCGGACAGGGGACACTGAATGAGCAGTTCTTC	CSVEAGQGTLNEQFF
NA	TRBV15	NA	TRBJ1-5	TGTGCCACCAGCAGAGATCAAGCCGGGACACCAAATCAGCCCCAGCATTTT	CATSRDQAGTPNQPQHF
NA	TRBV25-1	NA	TRBJ2-7	TGTGCCAGCAGTGGTCGGACAGACTACGAGCAGTACTTC	CASSGRTDYEQYF
NA	TRBV2	NA	TRBJ1-1	TGTGCCGAGCGGAGAGGGCCCCCCACTGAAGCTTTCTTT	CAERRGPPTEAFF
NA	TRBV28	NA	TRBJ1-2	TGTGCCAGCACCACAGGGCCGGGCGGCTACACCTTC	CASTTGPGGYTF
NA	TRBV18	NA	TRBJ2-7	TGTGCCAGCTCACCAGGACAGCCCCCACAAGAGCAGTACTTC	CASSPGQPPQEQYF
NA	TRBV27	NA	TRBJ2-1	TGTGCCAGCAGTTACGGGAGATACAATGAGCAGTTCTTC	CASSYGRYNEQFF
once	TRBV18	TRBD1	TRBJ1-2	TGTGCCAGCTCACCTGCTAGGGGGCTAAACTATGGCTACACCTTC	CASSPARGLNYGYTF
once	TRBV18	TRBD2	TRBJ2-1	TGTGCCAGCTCACCCTCGACTAGCGGGACCAATGAGCAGTTCTTC	CASSPSTSGTNEQFF
NA	TRBV5-1	NA	TRBJ1-2	TGCGCCAGCAGCTGGAGTACAGGGTCGGATGGCTACACCTTC	CASSWSTGSDGYTF
once	TRBV6-5	NA	TRBJ1-1	TGTGCCAGCACTCGAGGCGGGGGGTACACTGAAGCTTTCTTT	CASTRGGGYTEAFF
NA	TRBV7-3	NA	TRBJ1-6	TGTGCCAGCAGCTTACAGGGGCGTTCCTCCTATAATTCACCCCTCCACTTT	CASSLQGRSSYNSPLHF
few	TRBV2	NA	TRBJ1-2	TGTGCCAGCCCCGGGCAGGGCGCCCGAAACTATGGCTACACCTTC	CASPGQGARNYGYTF
NA	TRBV6-1	TRBD2	TRBJ2-1	TGTGCCAGCAGTGAAGTCGGGGGGGGCCACAATGAGCAGTTCTTC	CASSEVGGGHNEQFF
NA	TRBV27	NA	TRBJ2-7	TGTGCCAGCACCAAGCGCCTTTCACCCCACGAGCAGTACTTC	CASTKRLSPHEQYF
NA	TRBV2	TRBD2	TRBJ2-2	TGTGCCAGCAGTGAGGATAGCGGGGCGAACACCGGGGAGCTGTTTTTT	CASSEDSGANTGELFF
NA	TRBV7-2	TRBD2	TRBJ2-3	TGTGCCAGCAGCCACCCACTAGCGGGGGTCACAGATACGCAGTATTTT	CASSHPLAGVTDTQYF
NA	TRBV6-1	NA	TRBJ1-5	TGTGCCAGCAGTGAAACCTCAGTTAGCAATCAGCCCCAGCATTTT	CASSETSVSNQPQHF
NA	TRBV11-2	TRBD2	TRBJ2-5	TGTGCCAGCAGCCCTTGGACTAGCGGACCTCAAGAGACCCAGTACTTC	CASSPWTSGPQETQYF
NA	TRBV9	TRBD2	TRBJ2-3	TGTGCCAGCAGCGCCTTAGCGGGAAGCACAGATACGCAGTATTTT	CASSALAGSTDTQYF
NA	TRBV6-4	NA	TRBJ1-5	TGTGCCAGCAGTCCCCGCGTACCGAGTTGTTGCAATCAGCCCCAGCATTTT	CASSPRVPSCCNQPQHF
NA	TRBV4-2	NA	TRBJ2-7	TGTGCCAGCAGCCAAGAGCTAGGGGTCAGCTCCTACGAGCAGTACTTC	CASSQELGVSSYEQYF
NA	TRBV15	TRBD1	TRBJ2-7	TGTGCCACCAGCAAAGGGAGGACAGGGAATGCCTACGAGCAGTACTTC	CATSKGRTGNAYEQYF
NA	TRBV4-1	TRBD1	TRBJ1-1	TGCGCCAGCAGCCGGGGACAGGGGGTTAACACTGAAGCTTTCTTT	CASSRGQGVNTEAFF
NA	TRBV4-1	TRBD1	TRBJ1-2	TGCGCCAGCAGACCTCCGGGACAGCGAAGTTATGGCTACACCTTC	CASRPPGQRSYGYTF
NA	TRBV20-1	NA	TRBJ1-5	TGCAGTGCTAGTCGGGGGAGTTATCAGCCCCAGCATTTT	CSASRGSYQPQHF
NA	TRBV15	NA	TRBJ1-1	TGTGCCACCAGCGGTATTGAGGTCGGGGCTTTCTTT	CATSGIEVGAFF
NA	TRBV27	TRBD1	TRBJ1-5	TGTGCCAGCAGTTTAGACAGGGGCAATCAGCCCCAGCATTTT	CASSLDRGNQPQHF
NA	TRBV19	TRBD1	TRBJ2-7	TGTGCCAGTAGTACGGGACAGGGTTGGTACGAGCAGTACTTC	CASSTGQGWYEQYF
NA	TRBV18	NA	TRBJ2-7	TGTGCCAGCTCAACTGGAGCCTTCTACGAGCAGTACTTC	CASSTGAFYEQYF
NA	TRBV18	NA	TRBJ2-5	TGTGCCAGCTCCGAGGCTGGACAGCAAGAGACCCAGTACTTC	CASSEAGQQETQYF
NA	TRBV5-6	NA	TRBJ2-3	TGTGCCAGCAGCTTGTCGGCTAGTAGCACAGATACGCAGTATTTT	CASSLSASSTDTQYF
few	TRBV9	NA	TRBJ1-6	TGTGCCAGCAGCTCCCGACAGGTTGCTTTTTATAATTCACCCCTCCACTTT	CASSSRQVAFYNSPLHF
NA	TRBV7-2	NA	TRBJ2-7	TGTGCCAGCAGCTTTGCAGGGGCCTACGAGCAGTACTTC	CASSFAGAYEQYF